This T cell receptor beta chain was obtained from a study of blood T cells in healthy people across ages. Study observations and caveats: Using unsorted PBMCs precluded a conclusive naive versus antigen-experienced comparison. Per million T cells, TCR beta diversity dropped roughly linearly as age increased.

Next came a second PCR, run for about 6 to 12 cycles, which used a sample-barcoded 5' primer along with a J-beta primer mix. TCRdb recomputed calls from the 5' RACE reads with MiXCR, one row per CDR3 protein. The data contain about 1.6 million distinct CDR3 sequences, approximately 32% of them singletons. In this sample, this clonotype turned up a few times. Its target is unknown. V was shortened by 4 bases and J by 5 bases, with 13 bases between the two germline ends. The CDR3 spans 13 residues. Germline V gene lookup returns CDR1 SGHNT and CDR2 YYREEE (reference sequence). Sequenced: blood. This clonotype originated in a woman in her twenties or thirties in good health. The rearrangement joins TRBV5-4 to TRBJ2-7; possible D gene TRBD1, 6 bases. CDR3 in DNA: TGTGCCAGCAGCACAGGGTCTTCCAACGAGCAGTACTTC. Its translation: CASSTGSSNEQYF.